This TCR beta chain was identified during a study of vaccination and CD4 T cells after COVID-19. General study results and limits: From approximately 21 to 40, the median of SARS-CoV-2-reactive clonotypes rose without reaching significance.

V gave up 9 bases and J gave up 0 bases, with 12 bases separating them. Germline CDR1 is MNHNS and CDR2 is SASEGT. This CDR3 comprises 14 residues. With the Oncomine TCR Beta short-read assay, DNA from cultured CD4+ T cells was sequenced. TCRdb re-called the PCR reads with MiXCR, one entry per CDR3 protein. The table has around 7,700 distinct CDR3 sequences, less than 80% seen once. Documented treatment: approximately nine-day PBMC culture with coronavirus spike peptide pools or control peptides (ViraFEST assay). Comments on this clonotype: Its antigen remains unidentified.

The TCR comes from a human donor who had recovered from COVID-19. The chain has TRBV6-1 and TRBJ1-5; D is perhaps TRBD1 (5 bases). Material for sequencing was CD4+ T cells from blood, cultured in vitro. The CDR3: CASRTGNSNQPQHF. DNA of the CDR3: TGTGCCAGTCGTACAGGAAATAGCAATCAGCCCCAGCATTTT.